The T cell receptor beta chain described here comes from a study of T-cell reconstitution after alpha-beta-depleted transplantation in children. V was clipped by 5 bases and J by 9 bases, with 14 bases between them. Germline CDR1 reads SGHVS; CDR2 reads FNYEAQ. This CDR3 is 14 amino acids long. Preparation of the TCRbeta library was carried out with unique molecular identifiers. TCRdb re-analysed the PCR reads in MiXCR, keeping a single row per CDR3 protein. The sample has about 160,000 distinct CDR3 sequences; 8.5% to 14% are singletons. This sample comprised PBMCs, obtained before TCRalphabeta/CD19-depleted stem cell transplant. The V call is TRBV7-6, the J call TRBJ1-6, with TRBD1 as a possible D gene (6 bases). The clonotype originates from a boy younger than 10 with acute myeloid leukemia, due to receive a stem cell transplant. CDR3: CASSARDKGSPLHF. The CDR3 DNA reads TGTGCCAGCAGCGCTAGGGACAAGGGTTCACCCCTCCACTTT.